The clone carrying this T cell receptor (beta chain) was found a few times. Its specificity is unknown. The CDR3 sequence is 12 residues long. Germline V gene sequence: CDR1 LNHDA, CDR2 SQIVND (reference sequence). The ends were cut back, 5 bases at V and 7 bases at J, with 11 bases in the middle. This sample stems from a study of regulatory T cells in long-lasting Graves disease. Study observations and caveats: Segments TRBV28, TRBJ1-2 and TRBJ2-5 showed preferential usage in persistent disease.

The time point is: persistent/refractory GD, antithyroid drugs over 5 years with positive TRAb. Preparation of the TCR library used RNA extracted from PBMCs. Patient provenance is recorded as an endocrinology department in Xi'an, China. Investigators prepared the TCR beta libraries by applying iRepertoire HTBI primers and Arm-PCR of CDR3 regions. TCRdb used MiXCR to reprocess the multiplex PCR reads, holding one entry per CDR3 protein. The repertoire holds 350,000 to 450,000 distinct CDR3 sequences, under 25% seen once, with roughly an eighth in the top ten. The gene calls are TRBV19 and TRBJ1-2; no reliable D call. The sample in question was peripheral blood mononuclear cells (PBMCs), obtained when the disease was refractory, from a patient treated with antithyroid drugs. This receptor was obtained from a female donor with Graves disease. CDR3 protein: CASSGRFGGYTF. The CDR3 nucleotides read TGTGCCAGTAGTGGGCGGTTTGGTGGCTACACCTTC.